A single sample is the source of the 14 T cell receptor beta chains below, sequenced in a study of cytomegalovirus exposure and HLA in healthy donors. Profiled with immunoSEQ multiplex PCR; TCRdb holds only in-frame clones, not every one. The table lists some 70,000 clones, around four fifths of them singletons. Specimen: PBMCs. These receptors came from a man aged 30-40 years in good health and CMV-seronegative.

This clone occurred a few times. This chain connects TRBV19 to TRBJ1-1, with D maybe TRBD1 (6 bases). CDR1 is LNHDA and CDR2 is SQIVND in the germline V gene (reference sequence). Trimming took off 3 bases at V and 2 bases at J, with 22 bases between the two ends. The CDR3 extends over 18 amino acids. The CDR3 sequence is CASSMEKDSGVSNTEAFF. The DNA of the CDR3 is TGTGCCAGTAGTATGGAAAAGGACAGTGGGGTTAGTAACACTGAAGCTTTCTTT.

The chain carries TRBV4-3 and TRBJ2-4; 10 nucleotides agree with TRBD1. This CDR3 is built from 17 residues. The V gene end was trimmed by 4 bases and the J gene end by 5 bases; junction bases not matched to a gene: 11. The germline V gene has CDR1 LGHNA and CDR2 YSLEER. CDR3 in DNA: TGCGCCAGCAGCCGATGGAACCGACAGGGGGCTCAAAACATTCAGTACTTC. Translating it yields CASSRWNRQGAQNIQYF.

The gene calls are TRBV2 and TRBJ2-1; 7 bases map to TRBD1. Germline V gene sequence: CDR1 SNHLY, CDR2 FYNNEI. The V gene end was trimmed by 5 bases and the J gene end by 8 bases; junction bases not matched to a gene: 12. CDR3 length: 15 amino acids. The CDR3, as DNA: TGTGCCAGCAGTCTCCTCGGGACAGTTATCCATGAGCAGTTCTTC. Its protein is CASSLLGTVIHEQFF.

This chain connects TRBV10-1 to TRBJ2-7; 8 bases line up with TRBD2. V dropped 7 bases and J dropped 0; count of bases not matched to a gene: 20. The CDR3 extends over 19 amino acids. Germline V gives CDR1 WNHNN, CDR2 SYGVQD (reference sequence). The chain's CDR3 is CASKFPEHGRAENSYEQYV. In DNA, the CDR3 is TGCGCCAGCAAATTTCCGGAGCACGGGAGGGCCGAAAACTCCTACGAGCAGTACGTC.

V gene TRBV6-5 combines with J gene TRBJ2-2; unclear D gene. The length of the CDR3 is 16 residues. From germline, CDR1 is MNHEY and CDR2 SVGAGI. Deletions cut 0 bases from V and 5 bases from J, with 13 bases between. CDR3 in amino acids: CASSYSYGADTGELFF. CDR3 sequence (DNA): TGTGCCAGCAGTTACTCGTACGGAGCAGATACCGGGGAGCTGTTTTTT.

This clone has a single count. The chain employs TRBV10-3 and TRBJ2-2; a weak D match, TRBD2 (6 bases). This CDR3 has 14 amino acids. Germline CDR1 ENHRY, CDR2 SYGVKD. V gave up 10 bases and J gave up 5 bases, with 17 bases separating them. The CDR3 sequence is CATRGGKETGELFF. The CDR3 coding sequence is TGTGCCACCCGAGGCGGGAAAGAAACCGGGGAGCTGTTTTTT.

The chain combines TRBV7-9 with TRBJ2-7, with a tentative D call TRBD1 (7 bases). V was clipped by 3 bases and J by 2 bases, with 11 bases between them. The CDR3 contains 14 residues. CDR1 and CDR2 (germline): SEHNR, FQNEAQ (reference sequence). This CDR3 reads CASSLRDSAYEQYF. CDR3 DNA sequence: TGTGCCAGCAGCTTGCGGGACAGCGCCTACGAGCAGTACTTC. The full variable domain, in which reference TRBV7-9 and TRBJ2-7 provide the parts outside the CDR3, is DTGVSQNPRHKITKRGQNVTFRCDPISEHNRLYWYRQTLGQGPEFLTYFQNEAQLEKSRLLSDRFSAERPKGSFSTLEIQRTEQGDSAMYLCASSLRDSAYEQYFGPGTRLTVT.

The chain has TRBV18 and TRBJ2-3; 12 positions agree with TRBD2. Germline V gene sequence: CDR1 KGHSH, CDR2 LQKENI. After removal of 1 base from V and 1 base from J, the junction contained 3 bases not matched to a gene. CDR3 length: 17 amino acids. The CDR3 is CASSPQRLAGGTDTQYF. As DNA, the CDR3 is TGTGCCAGCTCACCACAGAGACTAGCGGGAGGCACAGATACGCAGTATTTT.

The V call is TRBV11-3, the J call TRBJ1-1, with D unresolved. V was trimmed by 1 base and J by 0 bases, leaving 21 bases between them. The CDR3 totals 19 residues. Germline V CDR1 and CDR2: SGHNT, YENEEA. The CDR3 region has the DNA TGTGCCAGCAGCTTAGGTTACTTGTTTGGCGCGGAGATGAACACTGAAGCTTTCTTT. As protein: CASSLGYLFGAEMNTEAFF.

This clone was seen a single time. This sequence joins TRBV27 and TRBJ2-1; 8 bases agree with TRBD2. This CDR3 is built from 16 residues. From germline, CDR1 is MNHEY and CDR2 SMNVEV (reference sequence). Unmatched junction bases numbered 9, after V lost 1 base and J lost 7 bases. Here the CDR3 DNA reads TGTGCCAGCAGTTTATACAGCGGGAGTGCGGCAAATGAGCAGTTCTTC. This encodes CASSLYSGSAANEQFF.

V usage is TRBV6-6 and J usage is TRBJ1-1; unclear D gene. The CDR3 is 15 residues long. The V gene lost 5 bases and the J gene lost 0 bases, with 13 bases spanning the gap. Germline CDR1 and CDR2: MNHNY and SVGAGI (reference sequence). CDR3 amino acids: CASSQLAPMNTEAFF. In DNA, the CDR3 is TGTGCCAGCAGTCAGTTGGCCCCCATGAACACTGAAGCTTTCTTT.

The chain is built from TRBV11-1 and TRBJ2-1; 12 bases are shared with TRBD2. Germline loops: CDR1 SGHAT, CDR2 FQDESV (reference sequence). CDR3 length: 15 amino acids. V was clipped by 5 bases and J by 7 bases; unmatched bases: 6. The CDR3 nucleotides read TGTGCCAGCAGCCTGACTAGCGGGGGTAATAATGAGCAGTTCTTC. Its protein is CASSLTSGGNNEQFF.

The table lists this clone with a few counts. The chain uses TRBV4-1 and TRBJ1-1; possibly TRBD1 for D (5 bases). The CDR3 runs to 11 residues. Trimming shortened V by 8 bases and J by 9 bases, and 13 bases separated the two germline ends. CDR1 and CDR2 (germline): MGHRA, YSYEKL. The CDR3 sequence is CASRLGAKAFF. CDR3 DNA: TGCGCCAGCCGTTTAGGGGCTAAAGCTTTCTTT.

The genes are TRBV5-1 and TRBJ1-1; 8 positions agree with TRBD1. Germline CDR1 and CDR2: SGHRS and YFSETQ. There are 15 residues in the CDR3. V was clipped by 3 bases and J by 1 base; unmatched bases: 5. The CDR3, as DNA: TGCGCCAGCAGCTGGGCAGGGGGCGCGAACACTGAAGCTTTCTTT. Translation gives CASSWAGGANTEAFF.